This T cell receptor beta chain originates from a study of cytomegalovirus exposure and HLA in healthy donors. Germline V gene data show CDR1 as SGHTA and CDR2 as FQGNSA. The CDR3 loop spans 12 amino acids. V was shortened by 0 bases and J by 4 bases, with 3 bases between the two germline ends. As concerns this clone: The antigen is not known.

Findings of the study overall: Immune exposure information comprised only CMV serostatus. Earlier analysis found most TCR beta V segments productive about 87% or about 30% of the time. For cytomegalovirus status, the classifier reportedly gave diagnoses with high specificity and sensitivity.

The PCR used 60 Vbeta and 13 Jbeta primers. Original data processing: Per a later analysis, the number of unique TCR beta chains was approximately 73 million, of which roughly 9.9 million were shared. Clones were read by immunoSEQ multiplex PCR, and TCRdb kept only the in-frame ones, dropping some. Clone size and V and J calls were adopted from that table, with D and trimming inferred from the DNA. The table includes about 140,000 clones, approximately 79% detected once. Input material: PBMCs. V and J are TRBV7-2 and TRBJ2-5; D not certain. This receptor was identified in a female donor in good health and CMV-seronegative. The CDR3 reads CASSLAGETQYF. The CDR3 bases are TGTGCCAGCAGCTTAGCCGGAGAGACCCAGTACTTC.